A single sample is the source of the 26 T cell receptor beta chains below, sequenced in a study of T cells in Graves' hyperthyroidism and ophthalmopathy. RNA transcripts served as the template for amplifying TCR beta CDR3 regions. TCR CDR3 regions were first amplified by RT-PCR with HTBI primers. MiXCR, applied by TCRdb to the multiplex PCR reads, yields one record per CDR3 protein. The table has around 380,000 distinct CDR3 sequences, approximately 12% seen once; the top ten hold around 21%. The sample comprised blood. The source is a young man with Graves' hyperthyroidism that later progressed to Graves' ophthalmopathy.

About this clonotype: A single base separates this from a much larger clone, so it may be a read error. The J gene is TRBJ1-2, the V gene TRBV2; 8 nucleotides line up with TRBD1. Germline CDR1 is SNHLY and CDR2 is FYNNEI. The CDR3 is made up of 16 amino acids. With 1 base clipped from V and 4 bases from J, the junction kept 8 bases outside the gene matches. In DNA form, the CDR3 reads TGTGCCAGCAGTGAAGGGGGGACAGGAACTCTCTATGGCTACACCTTC. This sequence encodes CASSEGGTGTLYGYTF.

This clonotype was recorded at least ten times. The genes are TRBV5-1 and TRBJ2-7; D may be TRBD2 (6 bases). CDR3 size: 15 residues. Trimming stripped 0 bases from V and 5 bases from J, with 15 bases between. Germline V gives CDR1 SGHRS, CDR2 YFSETQ. This chain's CDR3 is CASSLAGRDLDEQYF. For the CDR3, the DNA is TGCGCCAGCAGCTTGGCGGGCAGGGACTTGGACGAGCAGTACTTC. The full variable domain, rest sourced from reference TRBV5-1 and TRBJ2-7, is KAGVTQTPRYLIKTRGQQVTLSCSPISGHRSVSWYQQTPGQGLQFLFEYFSETQRNKGNFPGRFSGRQFSNSRSEMNVSTLELGDSALYLCASSLAGRDLDEQYFGPGTRLTVT.

This clonotype has a count of ten or more. As DNA, the CDR3 is TGCGCCAGCAGCTTGGAAGGGCGGAGGACTGAAGCTTTCTTT. Its protein is CASSLEGRRTEAFF. The rearrangement joins TRBV5-1 to TRBJ1-1; D remains unclear. Trimming took off 0 bases at V and 5 bases at J, with 11 bases between the two ends. The CDR3 length is 14 residues. The germline V gene has CDR1 SGHRS and CDR2 YFSETQ.

The CDR3 is CASSVDHNQPQHF. CDR3 DNA sequence: TGTGCCAGCAGCGTAGACCACAACCAGCCCCAGCATTTT. The V and J genes are TRBV9 and TRBJ1-5, with D hard to call. Germline-derived CDR1 and CDR2 are SGDLS and YYNGEE. Trimming stripped 0 bases from V and 7 bases from J, with 8 bases between. The CDR3 consists of 13 residues.

This clonotype was seen at least ten times. This chain's CDR3 is CASSLGGGADTQYF. CDR3 nucleotides: TGTGCCAGCAGCTTAGGAGGGGGCGCAGATACGCAGTATTTT. The chain carries TRBV7-9 and TRBJ2-3; TRBD1 matches at 7 bases. Per the germline V gene, CDR1 is SEHNR and CDR2 is FQNEAQ (reference sequence). This CDR3 comprises 14 residues. Trimming took 1 base from V and 4 from J; bases not matched to a gene: 2. The variable domain in full, completed from reference TRBV7-9 and TRBJ2-3, reads DTGVSQNPRHKITKRGQNVTFRCDPISEHNRLYWYRQTLGQGPEFLTYFQNEAQLEKSRLLSDRFSAERPKGSFSTLEIQRTEQGDSAMYLCASSLGGGADTQYFGPGTRLTVL.

This clonotype was observed once. The junction differs from germline at one of its ends, possibly a read error. The CDR3 loop is CATSGLNRDSISDAQYF. The CDR3 DNA reads as TGTGCCACCAGTGGCCTTAACCGGGACAGTATTTCAGATGCGCAGTATTTT. The V call is TRBV24-1, the J call TRBJ2-3; TRBD1 agrees at 7 bases. The CDR3 is made up of 17 amino acids. CDR1 is KGHDR, CDR2 SFDVKD, per germline.

This clonotype was seen ten or more times. The rearrangement joins TRBV28 to TRBJ2-5; a possible D gene is TRBD1 (5 bases). Germline assignment: CDR1 MDHEN and CDR2 SYDVKM. Deletions cut 7 bases from V and 4 bases from J, with 16 bases between. This CDR3 contains 14 residues. The CDR3 DNA follows: TGTGCCAGCAAAACTTCCAGGGTTGGAGAGACCCAGTACTTC. As protein: CASKTSRVGETQYF.

In its sample, this clonotype was seen a few times. The V call is TRBV19, the J call TRBJ1-5; 9 bases are shared with TRBD1. V lost 0 bases and J lost 0; bases outside the gene matches: 6. CDR3 length equals 18 residues. CDR1 is LNHDA, CDR2 SQIVND, per germline (reference sequence). In DNA form, the CDR3 reads TGTGCCAGTAGTATAGACTCCGGGACAGGGAATAGCAATCAGCCCCAGCATTTT. Amino acids: CASSIDSGTGNSNQPQHF.

Note on this clonotype: A clone one base away is much larger, so this may be a read error. V is TRBV12-3 or TRBV12-4 and J is TRBJ2-2, with 7 positions matching TRBD1. The length of the CDR3 is 15 residues. CDR3 residues: CASSSHTGVAGKLFF. CDR3 nucleotide sequence: TGTGCCAGCAGTTCTCATACAGGGGTGGCCGGGAAGCTGTTTTTT.

Written as DNA, the CDR3 is TGTGCCAGTAGTATCTGGGAGTCCAATCAGCCCCAGCATTTT. It codes for CASSIWESNQPQHF. V gene TRBV19 combines with J gene TRBJ1-5; D not resolved. Trimming took off 3 bases at V and 3 bases at J, with 9 bases between the two ends. Looked up from germline, CDR1 is LNHDA and CDR2 is SQIVND (reference sequence). The CDR3 extends over 14 amino acids.

Concerning this clonotype itself: A much larger clone lies one base from this, so it may be a read error. The V gene is TRBV2, the J gene TRBJ1-5; no clear D. Germline V gene data show CDR1 as SNHLY and CDR2 as FYNNEI. The CDR3 is 13 residues long. The ends were cut back, 4 bases at V and 0 bases at J, with 4 bases in the middle. CDR3 amino acids: CASSVISNQPQHF. The CDR3 coding sequence is TGTGCCAGCAGTGTGATTAGCAATCAGCCCCAGCATTTT.

The count of this clonotype is one. A much larger clone sits a single nucleotide away, making a read error possible. CDR3 region: CASSSGTAFYEQYF. CDR3 in DNA: TGTGCCAGCAGTTCAGGAACAGCTTTCTACGAGCAGTACTTC. V and J are TRBV28 and TRBJ2-7; no clear D. The CDR3 is made up of 14 amino acids. The V gene's germline CDR1 is MDHEN and CDR2 SYDVKM. V was cut by 4 bases and J by 3 bases, with 13 bases left in between.

The chain is built from TRBV24-1 and TRBJ2-1; 9 bases are a match to TRBD1. The CDR3 contains 16 residues. The junction had 6 bases not matched to a gene; V was cut back by 4 bases and J by 3 bases. Germline CDR1 KGHDR, CDR2 SFDVKD. The CDR3 sequence: CATSDVDRGRYNEQFF. DNA for the CDR3: TGTGCCACCAGTGACGTGGACAGGGGTCGCTACAATGAGCAGTTCTTC.

This clonotype was detected only a few times. CDR3 residues: CATSDRVTRGTGELFF. Here the CDR3 DNA reads TGTGCCACCAGTGACCGGGTGACTAGGGGCACCGGGGAGCTGTTTTTT. The genes are TRBV24-1 and TRBJ2-2, with D maybe TRBD2 (6 bases). The V and J ends lost 4 bases and 4 bases respectively, with 15 bases between them. In germline, CDR1 is KGHDR, CDR2 SFDVKD. The CDR3 consists of 16 residues.

Remarks on this clonotype: This clone may be a read error of a much larger clone one base away. The CDR3: CASGVSGTATYNEQYF. In DNA, the CDR3 is TGTGCTAGTGGTGTATCCGGGACAGCAACCTACAATGAGCAGTACTTC. J is TRBJ2-1 and V is TRBV12-5; 7 nucleotides agree with TRBD1. TRBJ2-7 explains the end of the DNA better; the J call may be wrong. From germline, CDR1 is LGHNT and CDR2 FRNRAP. The CDR3 sequence is 16 residues long.

This clonotype was picked up many times. The chain uses TRBV6-5 and TRBJ2-7; 8 bases align to TRBD1. This CDR3 has 15 amino acids. From germline, CDR1 is MNHEY and CDR2 SVGAGI. The ends lost 0 bases at V and 1 base at J; junction bases unmatched: 2. The CDR3 region is CASSYSRDRSYEQYF. The CDR3 nucleotides read TGTGCCAGCAGTTACTCGCGGGACAGGTCCTACGAGCAGTACTTC.

On this clonotype itself: A much larger clone differs from this one at a single base, so this may be a read error. The chain recombines TRBV5-1 with TRBJ2-3, with 7 bases aligning to TRBD2. This CDR3 region has 16 residues. Germline lookup yields CDR1 SGHRS and CDR2 YFSETQ. For the CDR3, the DNA is TGCGCCAGCAGCTTTGCTCTAGCGGACTCCACAGGTACGCAGTATTTT. It is translated as CASSFALADSTGTQYF.

Only a few counts were recorded for this clonotype. This chain links TRBV6-1 with TRBJ2-7; 10 positions agree with TRBD1. J lost 5 bases, V lost 6 bases, and 1 base had no gene match. The CDR3 runs to 12 residues. The germline gives CDR1 MNHNS, CDR2 SASEGT. In nucleotides, the CDR3 is TGTGCCAGCAGCGGGACAGGGGACGAGCAGTACTTC. It encodes CASSGTGDEQYF.

This clonotype was recorded once. The V gene is TRBV20-1, the J gene TRBJ2-1, with D possibly called TRBD1 or TRBD2 (5 bases each). V gave up 4 bases and J gave up 9 bases, with 25 bases separating them. Looked up from germline, CDR1 is DFQATT and CDR2 is SNEGSKA (reference sequence). CDR3 length equals 16 residues. CDR3 sequence (DNA): TGCAGTGCTATCACCCTTCCCGGGACGGGTTTTGTTGAGCAGTTCTTC. It translates to CSAITLPGTGFVEQFF.

This clonotype came up many times. This chain links TRBV3-1 with TRBJ2-2; no reliable D call. The V and J ends lost 2 bases and 8 bases respectively, with 6 bases between them. CDR1 LGHDT and CDR2 YNNKEL come from the germline V gene (reference sequence). This CDR3 has 12 amino acids. CDR3 region: CASSQSLGELFF. The CDR3 DNA sequence: TGTGCCAGCAGCCAATCATTGGGGGAGCTGTTTTTT.

This clonotype occurred many times. The CDR3 DNA is TGTGCCAGCAGTTGGGGGTCTTACGAGCAGTACTTC. Residues: CASSWGSYEQYF. J is TRBJ2-7 and V is TRBV28; D could derive from TRBD1 or TRBD2 (5 bases each). There are 12 residues in the CDR3. Germline V lookup: CDR1 MDHEN, CDR2 SYDVKM. V lost 4 bases to trimming and J lost 4 bases, with 8 bases between them.

This clonotype came up a few times. The chain recombines TRBV4-1 with TRBJ2-1; D perhaps matches TRBD1 (6 bases). The CDR3 spans 14 residues. The germline V and J ends were trimmed by 8 bases and 2 bases, with 13 bases remaining between them. CDR1 MGHRA and CDR2 YSYEKL come from the germline V gene. In DNA form, the CDR3 reads TGCGCCAGCGCAGGGACATACACCTACAATGAGCAGTTCTTC. Its protein is CASAGTYTYNEQFF.

This clonotype was seen only a few times. This sequence joins TRBV15 and TRBJ1-2, with D maybe TRBD1 (5 bases). This CDR3 contains 15 residues. Deletions cut 0 bases from V and 4 bases from J, with 12 bases between. Germline V gene sequence: CDR1 LNHNV, CDR2 YYDKDF (reference sequence). The CDR3 loop is CATSRDRTPSYGYTF. DNA of the CDR3: TGTGCCACCAGCAGAGATCGGACACCATCCTATGGCTACACCTTC.

This clonotype was seen ten or more times. This chain joins TRBV28 and TRBJ1-5; TRBD1 matches 9 bases. The CDR3 covers 17 residues. Germline V CDR1 and CDR2: MDHEN, SYDVKM. With V trimmed by 7 bases and J by 0 bases, 10 bases remained unmatched. CDR3 region: CASNTGGASHSNQPQHF. The DNA for the CDR3 is TGTGCCAGCAATACAGGGGGCGCATCCCATAGCAATCAGCCCCAGCATTTT. The full variable domain, with the rest looked up from reference TRBV28 and TRBJ1-5, is DVKVTQSSRYLVKRTGEKVFLECVQDMDHENMFWYRQDPGLGLRLIYFSYDVKMKEKGDIPEGYSVSREKKERFSLILESASTNQTSMYLCASNTGGASHSNQPQHFGDGTRLSIL.

The chain carries TRBV5-1 and TRBJ2-2, with 7 bases matching TRBD1. The CDR3 has 15 residues. The V segment lost 3 bases and the J segment 4 bases; nucleotides outside the gene matches: 6. The germline V gene encodes CDR1 SGHRS and CDR2 YFSETQ. The CDR3 loop is CASSYNTGATGELFF. The CDR3, as DNA: TGCGCCAGCAGCTATAATACAGGGGCCACCGGGGAGCTGTTTTTT.

The chain carries TRBV12-3 or TRBV12-4 and TRBJ1-2; D unclear. Trimming shortened V by 5 bases and J by 6 bases, and 13 bases separated the two germline ends. The CDR3 is made up of 13 amino acids. CDR3: CASSPSPLHGYTF. Written as DNA, the CDR3 is TGTGCCAGCAGTCCCAGTCCTCTCCATGGCTACACCTTC.